Following are 25 T cell receptor beta chains from one sample sequenced in a study of CD8+ T cells in alopecia areata. Sequencing relied on a cDNA template that was reverse transcribed from extracted RNA. Produced via immunoSEQ multiplex PCR; TCRdb's table is partial and in-frame only. The sample has around 210,000 clones; about 64% are singletons. Treatment noted: oral pan-JAK inhibitor, 5-10 mg twice daily. The sequenced sample was CD4+ T cells sorted from blood, obtained at week 4, from a patient treated with tofacitinib. These receptors were taken from a human donor with alopecia areata.

The V and J genes are TRBV4-1 and TRBJ2-6; TRBD1 matches 9 bases. The CDR3 is made up of 16 amino acids. Germline CDR1 reads MGHRA; CDR2 reads YSYEKL. The junction had 5 bases not matched to a gene; V was cut back by 4 bases and J by 4 bases. The CDR3 sequence is CASSPDRGSGANVLTF. The CDR3 DNA sequence: TGCGCCAGCAGCCCGGACAGGGGTTCCGGGGCCAACGTCCTGACTTTC.

The chain has TRBV29-1 and TRBJ1-2; no firm D call. V was clipped by 2 bases and J by 3 bases, with 7 bases between them. This CDR3 region has 12 residues. Germline values: CDR1 SQVTM, CDR2 ANQGSEA. The CDR3 region has the DNA TGCAGCGTTGAAATGGTGGACTATGGCTACACCTTC. It encodes CSVEMVDYGYTF.

The chain joins TRBV11-3 to TRBJ2-3, with D perhaps TRBD1 (7 bases). The germline V gene encodes CDR1 SGHNT and CDR2 YENEEA. The V end was cut by 5 bases, the J end by 1 base, with 16 bases between. CDR3 length equals 16 residues. CDR3 residues: CASSAGGRGGTDTQYF. The CDR3 coding sequence is TGTGCCAGCAGCGCCGGCGGCAGGGGGGGCACAGATACGCAGTATTTT.

The chain combines TRBV9 with TRBJ1-6; TRBD1 aligns across 8 bases. The CDR3 runs to 16 residues. Germline CDR1 reads SGDLS; CDR2 reads YYNGEE. With 6 bases clipped from V and 9 bases from J, the junction kept 14 bases outside the gene matches. CDR3 in DNA: TGTGCCAGCAACTCGGAGAGACAGGGGTTCAGTTCACCCCTCCACTTT. This sequence encodes CASNSERQGFSSPLHF.

V and J are TRBV5-1 and TRBJ2-5; 9 positions agree with TRBD2. From germline, CDR1 is SGHRS and CDR2 YFSETQ. The CDR3 has 15 amino acids. Unmatched junction bases numbered 5, after V lost 2 bases and J lost 3 bases. Here the CDR3 DNA reads TGCGCCAGCAGCTTACTAGCGGGTAGAAAAGAGACCCAGTACTTC. This translates into CASSLLAGRKETQYF.

As for this clone: The identical CDR3 is also encoded by other nucleotide sequences in the sample. The V call is TRBV30, the J call TRBJ1-6; weak D call: TRBD1 (6 bases). The CDR3 runs to 13 residues. Germline V gene lookup returns CDR1 GTSNPN and CDR2 SVGIG (reference sequence). V lost 2 bases, J lost 7 bases, and 9 bases lay in between. CDR3 region: CAWSLTGNSPLHF. The CDR3 DNA follows: TGTGCCTGGAGTTTAACAGGGAATTCACCCCTCCACTTT.

This chain joins TRBV6-6 and TRBJ1-5, with 10 bases matching TRBD1. With 4 bases clipped from V and 4 bases from J, the junction kept 1 base outside the gene matches. The CDR3 is 14 amino acids. CDR1 MNHNY and CDR2 SVGAGI come from the germline V gene (reference sequence). For the CDR3, the DNA is TGTGCCAGCAGTTGGGGACAGGGGAATCAGCCCCAGCATTTT. Translation gives CASSWGQGNQPQHF.

This clone was observed a handful of times. The V and J genes are TRBV7-2 and TRBJ2-4; 8 positions match TRBD1. The length of the CDR3 is 15 residues. Trimming cost V 5 bases and J 3 bases; bases outside gene matches: 6. Germline CDR1 reads SGHTA; CDR2 reads FQGNSA. CDR3 sequence: CASSTGQGGKNIQYF. The CDR3 region has the DNA TGTGCCAGCAGCACAGGACAGGGAGGCAAAAACATTCAGTACTTC.

The chain has TRBV12-5 and TRBJ2-2, with D unclear. The CDR3 sequence is 14 residues long. CDR1 and CDR2 from the germline V gene are LGHNT and FRNRAP. Trimming took 4 bases from V and 3 from J, leaving 9 bases between them. The CDR3 coding sequence is TGTGCTAGTGGTTCTCACAGCTACACCGGGGAGCTGTTTTTT. Encoded protein: CASGSHSYTGELFF.

This sequence joins TRBV5-4 and TRBJ1-2; TRBD1 aligns across 7 bases. V trimming: 0 bases; J trimming: 2 bases; junction bases outside the gene matches: 1. CDR1 and CDR2 (germline): SGHNT, YYREEE (reference sequence). This CDR3 comprises 14 residues. The CDR3 nucleotides read TGTGCCAGCAGCTTGGACAGGGGCAACTATGGCTACACCTTC. Its protein product is CASSLDRGNYGYTF.

The V call is TRBV2, the J call TRBJ2-7; 8 nucleotides agree with TRBD1. This CDR3 region has 14 residues. Per the germline V gene, CDR1 is SNHLY and CDR2 is FYNNEI. The J segment lost 2 bases and the V segment lost 6 bases, leaving 6 bases of the junction unmatched. The CDR3 DNA is TGTGCCAGCAGGACCCAGGGGGCAACCTACGAGCAGTACTTC. The encoded protein is CASRTQGATYEQYF.

This sequence joins TRBV7-8 and TRBJ1-5; the D is unclear. The germline V gene encodes CDR1 SGHVS and CDR2 FQNEAQ. Trimming pared 4 bases from V and 3 bases from J, leaving 19 bases between. This CDR3 spans 17 amino acids. The CDR3 DNA reads TGTGCCAGCAGCTCCTCTTTAGGAGTGTGGTACAATCAGCCCCAGCATTTT. Translating gives CASSSSLGVWYNQPQHF.

This chain connects TRBV2 to TRBJ1-2, with 7 bases that match TRBD1. The CDR3 is made up of 14 amino acids. Per the germline V gene, CDR1 is SNHLY and CDR2 is FYNNEI. V trimming: 3 bases; J trimming: 8 bases; junction bases outside the gene matches: 9. The CDR3 here is CASSDLPRGSGYTF. The CDR3 bases are TGTGCCAGCAGTGACTTACCCAGGGGGAGCGGCTACACCTTC.

This chain links TRBV7-2 with TRBJ2-5; 11 bases match TRBD1. The tail of the sequence fits TRBJ2-7 better, so the J call may be wrong. The germline V gene encodes CDR1 SGHTA and CDR2 FQGNSA. The CDR3 extends over 15 amino acids. CDR3 residues: CASSQPGQGAYEQYF. CDR3 nucleotide sequence: TGTGCCAGCAGCCAACCGGGACAGGGGGCCTACGAGCAGTACTTC.

The chain carries TRBV30 and TRBJ2-7; 11 nucleotides align to TRBD2. The CDR3 totals 13 residues. J was trimmed by 7 bases and V by 2 bases; bases with no gene match: 4. Germline V CDR1 and CDR2: GTSNPN, SVGIG (reference sequence). CDR3 sequence (DNA): TGTGCCTGGAGTCCGGGACTAGCGGAAGAGCAGTACTTC. Its translation: CAWSPGLAEEQYF.

This clone has only a few counts. The genes are TRBV18 and TRBJ2-5; TRBD2 matches 9 bases. This CDR3 is 16 amino acids long. CDR1 is KGHSH and CDR2 is LQKENI in the germline V gene. Unmatched junction bases numbered 5, after V lost 2 bases and J lost 1 base. CDR3 amino acids: CASSPSLAGSQETQYF. DNA of the CDR3: TGTGCCAGCTCACCAAGCCTAGCGGGGAGCCAAGAGACCCAGTACTTC.

This clone has more than one count but fewer than ten. The chain employs TRBV27 and TRBJ1-2; TRBD1 aligns across 8 bases. V shed 7 bases and J 4 bases; nucleotides not matched to a gene: 11. Germline-derived CDR1 and CDR2 are MNHEY and SMNVEV (reference sequence). The CDR3 has 15 residues. CDR3 region: CASKRGTGWGYGYTF. CDR3 DNA: TGTGCCAGCAAGAGAGGGACAGGTTGGGGCTATGGCTACACCTTC.

This clone was detected only a few times. The V gene is TRBV5-4, the J gene TRBJ2-3; D is unclear. The ends were cut back, 0 bases at V and 2 bases at J, with 10 bases in the middle. CDR1 and CDR2 (germline): SGHNT, YYREEE (reference sequence). The CDR3 extends over 15 amino acids. The CDR3 sequence is CASSLGTAYTDTQYF. The CDR3 DNA reads as TGTGCCAGCAGCTTGGGGACCGCTTACACAGATACGCAGTATTTT.

With regard to this clone: Germline and junction disagree at one end, which may indicate a read error. The V and J genes are TRBV5-6 and TRBJ2-7, with D maybe TRBD2 (6 bases). The CDR3 is made up of 13 amino acids. The germline V gene encodes CDR1 SGHDT and CDR2 YYEEEE. DNA of the CDR3: TGTGCCAGCAGCTTGGGTCTCGGAGGGGAATCGCACTTC. Amino acids: CASSLGLGGESHF.

As regards this clone: At one boundary the junction diverges from the germline segment, which might be a read error. The gene calls are TRBV29-1 and TRBJ2-1; 8 bases are shared with TRBD2. The CDR3 loop spans 14 amino acids. Germline V gene data show CDR1 as SQVTM and CDR2 as ANQGSEA. In DNA form, the CDR3 reads TGCAGCGTTGACAGGAGACTAGCGTACACTGAGCAGTTCTTC. Translation gives CSVDRRLAYTEQFF.

On this clone itself: Other DNA sequences within the sample encode an identical CDR3. The chain carries TRBV30 and TRBJ1-2; TRBD1 aligns across 8 bases. The CDR3 loop spans 13 amino acids. Per the germline V gene, CDR1 is GTSNPN and CDR2 is SVGIG (reference sequence). V trimming: 3 bases; J trimming: 6 bases; junction bases outside the gene matches: 6. The CDR3 coding sequence is TGTGCCTGGAGCCGCGACAGGGGCGATGGCTACACCTTC. Its protein is CAWSRDRGDGYTF. The whole variable domain, filled in from reference TRBV30 and TRBJ1-2, reads SQTIHQWPATLVQPVGSPLSLECTVEGTSNPNLYWYRQAAGRGLQLLFYSVGIGQISSEVPQNLSASRPQDRQFILSSKKLLLSDSGFYLCAWSRDRGDGYTFGSGTRLTVV.

This chain uses TRBV2 with TRBJ1-5; 11 bases line up with TRBD1. The CDR3 contains 15 residues. V shed 6 bases and J 1 base; nucleotides not matched to a gene: 2. Germline loops: CDR1 SNHLY, CDR2 FYNNEI. The CDR3 DNA reads TGTGCCAGCAGCGGGACAGGGGGGAGCAATCAGCCCCAGCATTTT. Translation gives CASSGTGGSNQPQHF.

The CDR3 protein is CSVAGTTEAFF. The CDR3 bases are TGCAGCGTTGCGGGGACCACTGAAGCTTTCTTT. V usage is TRBV29-1 and J usage is TRBJ1-1; tentative D call: TRBD1 (5 bases). This CDR3 region has 11 residues. Germline V gives CDR1 SQVTM, CDR2 ANQGSEA. Trimming shortened V by 4 bases and J by 4 bases, and 7 bases separated the two germline ends. Looking up the rest from reference TRBV29-1 and TRBJ1-1 gives the full variable domain: SAVISQKPSRDICQRGTSLTIQCQVDSQVTMMFWYRQQPGQSLTLIATANQGSEATYESGFVIDKFPISRPNLTFSTLTVSNMSPEDSSIYLCSVAGTTEAFFGQGTRLTVV.

V is TRBV19 and J is TRBJ1-5, with D hard to call. This CDR3 contains 16 residues. Germline V gene sequence: CDR1 LNHDA, CDR2 SQIVND (reference sequence). Trimming took 5 bases from V and 2 from J, leaving 16 bases between them. The CDR3 DNA reads TGTGCCAGTAGTCCAGACGGTGGGATTCGCAATCAGCCCCAGCATTTT. Protein sequence: CASSPDGGIRNQPQHF.

This clone showed up just a few times. The chain couples TRBV6-6 to TRBJ2-1; D is ambiguous. This CDR3 is built from 16 residues. Germline-derived CDR1 and CDR2 are MNHNY and SVGAGI (reference sequence). V shed 0 bases and J shed 8 bases, with 17 bases lying between them. CDR3 coding DNA: TGTGCCAGCAGTTACTCGGCAGTTATACCCGTCGATGAGCAGTTCTTC. Its translation is CASSYSAVIPVDEQFF.